These 25 T cell receptor beta chains were all obtained from the same sample, sequenced in a study of shared clonotypes between healthy human individuals. The protocol was immunoSEQ multiplex PCR, while the TCRdb copy is restricted to in-frame clones and leaves out a portion. The sample carries about 580,000 clones, roughly 98% recorded once. Naive CD8 populations comprised CD45RO-negative cells positively selected for CCR7, excluding terminally differentiated effector memory CD45RA+ cells. Sequencing was performed on naive CD8+ T cells sorted from blood. The receptors were gathered from a man aged 25-45 years in good health.

V and J are TRBV5-1 and TRBJ2-7; D gene ambiguous. The CDR3 is 13 residues long. V was clipped by 2 bases and J by 2 bases, with 8 bases between them. CDR1 SGHRS and CDR2 YFSETQ come from the germline V gene. CDR3 amino acids: CASSFSPTYEQYF. The CDR3 nucleotides are TGCGCCAGCAGCTTCAGCCCAACCTACGAGCAGTACTTC.

Notes on this clone: Other DNA sequences in this sample translate to the same CDR3. The chain has TRBV7-6 and TRBJ2-1; 9 bases map to TRBD2. CDR1 is SGHVS and CDR2 is FNYEAQ in the germline V gene. The CDR3 contains 16 residues. The V gene end was trimmed by 5 bases and the J gene end by 0 bases; junction bases not matched to a gene: 5. DNA for the CDR3: TGTGCCAGCAGCAACAGCGGGAGGTCCTCCTACAATGAGCAGTTCTTC. This translates into CASSNSGRSSYNEQFF. The full variable domain, its missing parts supplied by reference TRBV7-6 and TRBJ2-1, is GAGVSQSPRYKVTKRGQDVALRCDPISGHVSLYWYRQALGQGPEFLTYFNYEAQQDKSGLPNDRFSAERPEGSISTLTIQRTEQRDSAMYRCASSNSGRSSYNEQFFGPGTRLTVL.

For the CDR3, the DNA is TGTGCCAGCAGTTACCCGGGACAGGAAGCTTTCTTT. This codes for CASSYPGQEAFF. This chain uses TRBV6-5 with TRBJ1-1, with 7 bases fitting TRBD1. The CDR3 totals 12 residues. Germline values: CDR1 MNHEY, CDR2 SVGAGI. With 2 bases clipped from V and 8 bases from J, the junction kept 2 bases outside the gene matches.

V usage is TRBV11-3 and J usage is TRBJ2-1; 7 bases map to TRBD2. V shed 1 base and J 8 bases; nucleotides not matched to a gene: 8. Germline values: CDR1 SGHNT, CDR2 YENEEA. The CDR3 is made up of 15 amino acids. The DNA of the CDR3 is TGTGCCAGCAGCTTAGGGGCGGGAGCGGTCGATGAGCAGTTCTTC. This sequence encodes CASSLGAGAVDEQFF.

The V gene is TRBV28, the J gene TRBJ2-1; 7 bases match TRBD1. The germline gives CDR1 MDHEN, CDR2 SYDVKM. Trimming took 5 bases from V and 0 from J; bases not matched to a gene: 16. CDR3 length equals 19 residues. This CDR3 reads CASSHDGTARLSSYNEQFF. The CDR3 DNA reads as TGTGCCAGCAGTCATGACGGGACAGCCCGCTTGAGCTCCTACAATGAGCAGTTCTTC.

A remark on this clone: Relative to the germline gene, one junction end is altered; a read error may explain this. This chain uses TRBV7-9 with TRBJ2-1; D is possibly TRBD1 or TRBD2 (5 bases each). This CDR3 contains 16 residues. Germline CDR1 is SEHNR and CDR2 is FQNEAQ (reference sequence). CDR3 nucleotides: TGTGCCAGCAGCTCCAGGGAGAGGGCCCCCTACGATGAGCAGTTCTTC. Its protein is CASSSRERAPYDEQFF. Together with reference TRBV7-9 and TRBJ2-1, the CDR3 gives the full variable domain: DTGVSQNPRHKITKRGQNVTFRCDPISEHNRLYWYRQTLGQGPEFLTYFQNEAQLEKSRLLSDRFSAERPKGSFSTLEIQRTEQGDSAMYLCASSSRERAPYDEQFFGPGTRLTVL.

The chain links TRBV28 to TRBJ2-1, with 7 positions matching TRBD2. The CDR3 runs to 15 residues. The junction had 13 bases not matched to a gene; V was cut back by 5 bases and J by 9 bases. Germline V CDR1 and CDR2: MDHEN, SYDVKM. CDR3 loop: CASSAFSSGTIEQFF. The CDR3 coding sequence is TGTGCCAGCAGTGCGTTCTCTAGCGGCACAATTGAGCAGTTCTTC.

This chain joins TRBV4-3 and TRBJ2-2, with TRBD1 identical over 9 bases. The CDR3 spans 13 residues. Germline loops: CDR1 LGHNA, CDR2 YSLEER. V was pared by 3 bases and J by 9 bases, with 2 bases of the junction left unmatched. CDR3 amino acids: CASSQDRGRELFF. The CDR3 DNA reads TGCGCCAGCAGCCAGGACAGGGGCCGGGAGCTGTTTTTT.

This chain links TRBV5-6 with TRBJ2-1; a possible D gene is TRBD2 (5 bases). The CDR3 extends over 14 amino acids. V lost 4 bases and J 5 bases, leaving 13 bases between the germline ends. Germline CDR1 is SGHDT and CDR2 is YYEEEE. The CDR3 DNA sequence: TGTGCCAGCAGCCTCTTGGAGGTGAACAATGAGCAGTTCTTC. Translated: CASSLLEVNNEQFF.

The chain is built from TRBV11-2 and TRBJ2-7, with a possible D match to TRBD2 (6 bases). The length of the CDR3 is 15 residues. The germline V and J ends were trimmed by 0 bases and 9 bases, with 18 bases remaining between them. CDR1 and CDR2 from the germline V gene are SGHAT and FQNNGV. The CDR3 nucleotides are TGTGCCAGCAGCTTAGAGGCAGGTAGCGGTTATCGGCAGTACTTC. Translation: CASSLEAGSGYRQYF.

Note on this clone: The sample has other DNA sequences that encode this CDR3 too. The chain combines TRBV7-9 with TRBJ2-7, with 7 nucleotides matching TRBD1. The CDR3 loop spans 13 amino acids. V lost 5 bases and J lost 3; bases outside the gene matches: 4. Germline CDR1 reads SEHNR; CDR2 reads FQNEAQ (reference sequence). CDR3 bases: TGTGCCAGCAGCCTCCGGGACAGCTACGAGCAGTACTTC. Translation: CASSLRDSYEQYF.

The V and J genes are TRBV4-1 and TRBJ2-7, with no clear D. Germline V gives CDR1 MGHRA, CDR2 YSYEKL. This CDR3 spans 12 amino acids. V gave up 1 base and J gave up 5 bases, with 6 bases separating them. The CDR3 nucleotides are TGCGCCAGCAGCCAAGTTGGAGACGAGCAGTACTTC. Its translation: CASSQVGDEQYF.

V gene TRBV11-2 combines with J gene TRBJ2-7; no reliable D call. Germline CDR1 and CDR2: SGHAT and FQNNGV. The CDR3 extends over 14 amino acids. V was trimmed by 4 bases and J by 4 bases, leaving 14 bases between them. Here the CDR3 reads CASSSSDPLYEQYF. The CDR3 coding sequence is TGTGCCAGCAGCTCCTCCGATCCATTGTACGAGCAGTACTTC.

The chain links TRBV10-2 to TRBJ1-1; D is possibly TRBD1 (5 bases). The CDR3 has 15 amino acids. The germline V gene encodes CDR1 WSHSY and CDR2 SAAADI. The ends were cut back, 3 bases at V and 5 bases at J, with 16 bases in the middle. The chain's CDR3 is CASSDPSGAGTEAFF. The CDR3 nucleotides read TGCGCCAGCAGTGACCCCTCCGGGGCGGGTACTGAAGCTTTCTTT.

V usage is TRBV9 and J usage is TRBJ1-2; D perhaps matches TRBD1 (6 bases). Trimming stripped 7 bases from V and 4 bases from J, with 11 bases between. CDR3 length equals 12 residues. Germline CDR1 and CDR2: SGDLS and YYNGEE. In DNA, the CDR3 is TGTGCCAGCGCGAACAGGGCCTATGGCTACACCTTC. This translates into CASANRAYGYTF.

This clone was seen more than once but under ten times. The chain combines TRBV11-2 with TRBJ2-2; the match to TRBD2 covers 10 bases. The length of the CDR3 is 17 residues. The V gene's germline CDR1 is SGHAT and CDR2 FQNNGV. J gave up 1 base and V 1 base, and 3 bases lay outside the gene matches. The DNA for the CDR3 is TGTGCCAGCAGCTTAGGGCTAGCGGGGGTGAACACCGGGGAGCTGTTTTTT. The encoded protein is CASSLGLAGVNTGELFF. Full variable domain (outside the CDR3, taken from reference TRBV11-2 and TRBJ2-2): EAGVAQSPRYKIIEKRQSVAFWCNPISGHATLYWYQQILGQGPKLLIQFQNNGVVDDSQLPKDRFSAERLKGVDSTLKIQPAKLEDSAVYLCASSLGLAGVNTGELFFGEGSRLTVL.

V and J are TRBV2 and TRBJ2-3, with a possible D match to TRBD1 (5 bases). Germline V gene lookup returns CDR1 SNHLY and CDR2 FYNNEI. There are 15 residues in the CDR3. V lost 1 base, J lost 0 bases, and 8 bases lay in between. CDR3 DNA sequence: TGTGCCAGCAGTGAAGGGACAACTAGCACAGATACGCAGTATTTT. Protein: CASSEGTTSTDTQYF.

The V and J genes are TRBV5-4 and TRBJ1-2; TRBD1 matches at 9 bases. The CDR3 extends over 14 amino acids. After removal of 0 bases from V and 10 bases from J, the junction contained 7 bases not matched to a gene. Germline CDR1 is SGHNT and CDR2 is YYREEE (reference sequence). Here the CDR3 DNA reads TGTGCCAGCAGCTTGGCCGGGACAGGGCAGAACTACACCTTC. It yields the protein CASSLAGTGQNYTF. The full variable domain, rest sourced from reference TRBV5-4 and TRBJ1-2, is ETGVTQSPTHLIKTRGQQVTLRCSSQSGHNTVSWYQQALGQGPQFIFQYYREEENGRGNFPPRFSGLQFPNYSSELNVNALELDDSALYLCASSLAGTGQNYTFGSGTRLTVV.

This clone was seen a handful of times. The gene calls are TRBV18 and TRBJ2-7, with 7 bases that match TRBD2. The CDR3 length is 14 residues. With V trimmed by 4 bases and J by 3 bases, 6 bases remained unmatched. Germline lookup yields CDR1 KGHSH and CDR2 LQKENI. The CDR3 loop reads CASSRSSGSYEQYF. The CDR3 DNA is TGTGCCAGCTCACGGTCTAGCGGTAGCTACGAGCAGTACTTC.

CDR3 residues: CASSLAVDGGGLTGELFF. CDR3 bases: TGTGCCAGCAGCTTAGCCGTAGATGGAGGGGGCCTCACCGGGGAGCTGTTTTTT. This chain uses TRBV7-6 with TRBJ2-2, with D perhaps matching TRBD1 (7 bases). Germline V CDR1 and CDR2: SGHVS, FNYEAQ. CDR3 length: 18 residues. The germline V and J ends were trimmed by 0 bases and 4 bases, with 18 bases remaining between them.

The chain couples TRBV6-1 to TRBJ1-1; D call uncertain. The germline V gene has CDR1 MNHNS and CDR2 SASEGT. The CDR3 length is 15 residues. V lost 0 bases to trimming and J lost 1 base, with 9 bases between them. The CDR3 reads CASSEAFLGNTEAFF. The CDR3 nucleotides read TGTGCCAGCAGTGAAGCGTTTCTGGGGAACACTGAAGCTTTCTTT.

This clone has just one count. The chain combines TRBV27 with TRBJ2-1; 11 positions agree with TRBD1. The CDR3 runs to 18 residues. Per the germline V gene, CDR1 is MNHEY and CDR2 is SMNVEV (reference sequence). V was clipped by 3 bases and J by 5 bases; unmatched bases: 12. The CDR3, as DNA: TGTGCCAGCAGTTTCGTACGGACAGGGGGCGTATCAGACAATGAGCAGTTCTTC. Translating it yields CASSFVRTGGVSDNEQFF.

This clone was counted a single time. The rearrangement uses TRBV6-1 and TRBJ1-4; D remains ambiguous. CDR1 is MNHNS and CDR2 is SASEGT in the germline V gene. CDR3 size: 16 residues. Trimming left V 3 bases short and J 2 bases short, with 13 bases between. This CDR3 is CASSDPPLGTNEKLFF. As DNA, the CDR3 is TGTGCCAGCAGTGACCCCCCTTTGGGTACTAATGAAAAACTGTTTTTT.

The genes are TRBV14 and TRBJ2-3; 11 positions agree with TRBD2. The CDR3 has 16 residues. Germline CDR1 is SGHDN and CDR2 is FVKESK. The ends lost 3 bases at V and 2 bases at J; junction bases unmatched: 4. The CDR3 loop is CASSHGTSGYTDTQYF. CDR3 bases: TGTGCCAGCAGCCACGGGACTAGCGGTTACACAGATACGCAGTATTTT. The variable domain in full, with the rest retrieved from reference TRBV14 and TRBJ2-3, is EAGVTQFPSHSVIEKGQTVTLRCDPISGHDNLYWYRRVMGKEIKFLLHFVKESKQDESGMPNNRFLAERTGGTYSTLKVQPAELEDSGVYFCASSHGTSGYTDTQYFGPGTRLTVL.

The genes are TRBV5-1 and TRBJ2-1, with D possibly matching TRBD1 (6 bases). The CDR3 is made up of 16 amino acids. The ends were cut back, 4 bases at V and 0 bases at J, with 14 bases in the middle. Germline V gives CDR1 SGHRS, CDR2 YFSETQ. As DNA, the CDR3 is TGCGCCAGCAGCAGGTCCGGGACAAGCTCCTACAATGAGCAGTTCTTC. Its translation is CASSRSGTSSYNEQFF. Drawing the rest from reference TRBV5-1 and TRBJ2-1, the complete variable domain is KAGVTQTPRYLIKTRGQQVTLSCSPISGHRSVSWYQQTPGQGLQFLFEYFSETQRNKGNFPGRFSGRQFSNSRSEMNVSTLELGDSALYLCASSRSGTSSYNEQFFGPGTRLTVL.